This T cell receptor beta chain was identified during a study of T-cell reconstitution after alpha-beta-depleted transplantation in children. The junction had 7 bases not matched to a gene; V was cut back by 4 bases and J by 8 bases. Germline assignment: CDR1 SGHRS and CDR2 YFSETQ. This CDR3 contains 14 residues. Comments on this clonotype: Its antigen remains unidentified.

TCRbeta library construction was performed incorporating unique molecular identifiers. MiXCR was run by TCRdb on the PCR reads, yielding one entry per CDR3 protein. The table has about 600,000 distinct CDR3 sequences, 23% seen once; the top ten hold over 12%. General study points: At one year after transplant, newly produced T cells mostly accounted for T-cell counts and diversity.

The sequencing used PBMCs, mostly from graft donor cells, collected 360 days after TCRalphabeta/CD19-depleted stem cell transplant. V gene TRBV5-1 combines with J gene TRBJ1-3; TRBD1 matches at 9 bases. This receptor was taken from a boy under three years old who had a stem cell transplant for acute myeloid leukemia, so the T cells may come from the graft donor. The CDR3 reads CASSPGQGTDTIYF. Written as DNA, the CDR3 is TGCGCCAGCAGCCCGGGACAGGGAACAGACACCATATATTTT.